The clone carrying this T cell receptor beta chain showed up just once. The source of the sample is a study of cytomegalovirus exposure and HLA in healthy donors. V lost 11 bases to trimming and J lost 3 bases, with 16 bases between them. The CDR3 totals 14 residues. From germline, CDR1 is ENHRY and CDR2 SYGVKD. Profiled with immunoSEQ multiplex PCR; TCRdb holds only in-frame clones, not every one. The data hold 200,000 to 250,000 clones, with approximately 87% observed a single time. The chain links TRBV10-3 to TRBJ2-2; D call uncertain. Sequencing was carried out using PBMCs. The sequence was collected from a woman aged 18 to 35 in good health and CMV-seronegative. The CDR3: CAAHPAPYTGELFF. The DNA of the CDR3 is TGTGCCGCCCACCCAGCGCCATACACCGGGGAGCTGTTTTTT.